The 13 T cell receptor beta chains in this list originate from one sample, sequenced in a study of OX40 agonist ivuxolimab in advanced cancers. The protocol was immunoSEQ multiplex PCR, while the TCRdb copy is restricted to in-frame clones and leaves out a portion. The repertoire holds approximately 22,000 clones, approximately 80% seen once, with roughly 27% in the top ten. This specimen was CD4+ or CD8+ T cells sorted from blood, taken in a trial of the OX40 agonist ivuxolimab. The source of these receptors is an adult with an advanced solid tumor such as melanoma, head and neck, liver or kidney cancer.

The V call is TRBV28, the J call TRBJ2-7; TRBD2 agrees at 8 bases. V lost 7 bases and J lost 3; bases outside the gene matches: 11. The germline CDR1 and CDR2 sequences are MDHEN and SYDVKM. There are 15 residues in the CDR3. The CDR3 spells CASMILAGPIYEQYF. The DNA of the CDR3 is TGTGCCAGCATGATTTTAGCGGGACCGATCTACGAGCAGTACTTC.

Here the CDR3 reads CASSSHGLAGLYEQYF. Written as DNA, the CDR3 is TGTGCCAGCAGTTCACATGGACTAGCGGGGCTATACGAGCAGTACTTC. The V call is TRBV27, the J call TRBJ2-7; 12 bases are shared with TRBD2. CDR3 length: 16 residues. V dropped 4 bases and J dropped 4; count of bases not matched to a gene: 8. CDR1 and CDR2 from the germline V gene are MNHEY and SMNVEV (reference sequence).

This chain links TRBV7-3 with TRBJ2-1; 10 bases map to TRBD2. The J segment lost 9 bases and the V segment lost 4 bases, leaving 9 bases of the junction unmatched. Germline CDR1 is SGHTA and CDR2 is FQGTGA. This CDR3 is 15 amino acids long. CDR3 sequence reads: CASSSQLAGFGEQFF. The CDR3 DNA sequence: TGTGCCAGCAGCTCCCAACTAGCGGGGTTTGGTGAGCAGTTCTTC. Looking up the rest from reference TRBV7-3 and TRBJ2-1 gives the full variable domain: GAGVSQTPSNKVTEKGKYVELRCDPISGHTALYWYRQSLGQGPEFLIYFQGTGAADDSGLPNDRFFAVRPEGSVSTLKIQRTERGDSAVYLCASSSQLAGFGEQFFGPGTRLTVL.

This clone is a singleton in its sample. CDR3 sequence reads: CASSRLGLAGAETQYF. CDR3 in DNA: TGCGCCAGCAGCCGGTTAGGACTAGCGGGAGCAGAGACCCAGTACTTC. The chain combines TRBV4-1 with TRBJ2-5; 13 positions match TRBD2. The CDR3 is 16 residues long. The V gene's germline CDR1 is MGHRA and CDR2 YSYEKL. V shed 4 bases and J 4 bases; nucleotides not matched to a gene: 6.

The V call is TRBV7-6, the J call TRBJ2-7; 11 bases line up with TRBD1. CDR3 length: 15 amino acids. V was pared by 5 bases and J by 1 base, with 4 bases of the junction left unmatched. Germline assignment: CDR1 SGHVS and CDR2 FNYEAQ. The CDR3 loop reads CASSPGTGGSYEQYF. For the CDR3, the DNA is TGTGCCAGCAGCCCAGGGACAGGGGGTTCCTACGAGCAGTACTTC.

The chain carries TRBV28 and TRBJ2-5; the D gene is possibly TRBD2 (6 bases). The CDR3 is made up of 17 amino acids. CDR1 and CDR2 (germline): MDHEN, SYDVKM. V was trimmed by 3 bases and J by 10 bases, leaving 27 bases between them. CDR3: CASSLEGAWAGTDGQYF. The DNA for the CDR3 is TGTGCCAGCAGTTTGGAGGGTGCGTGGGCAGGGACGGATGGCCAGTACTTC.

This chain joins TRBV9 and TRBJ2-1, with 7 bases aligning to TRBD2. From germline, CDR1 is SGDLS and CDR2 YYNGEE. Germline trimming cut 0 bases from V and 13 bases from J; bases unmatched to any gene: 7. The CDR3 spans 13 residues. This CDR3 reads CASSVGGGSDQFF. DNA of the CDR3: TGTGCCAGCAGCGTAGGGGGCGGGAGTGATCAGTTCTTC.

The chain joins TRBV5-1 to TRBJ2-7; unclear D gene. Trimming left V 2 bases short and J 0 bases short, with 12 bases between. Looked up from germline, CDR1 is SGHRS and CDR2 is YFSETQ. The CDR3 is 15 residues long. The CDR3 DNA is TGCGCCAGCAGCTTCACCCACGATAACTCCTACGAGCAGTACTTC. Its protein is CASSFTHDNSYEQYF.

The chain is built from TRBV5-4 and TRBJ2-7; maybe TRBD2 (6 bases). The CDR3 sequence is 15 residues long. The germline CDR1 and CDR2 sequences are SGHNT and YYREEE (reference sequence). The ends were cut back, 1 base at V and 6 bases at J, with 17 bases in the middle. CDR3 protein: CASSLPMEGPAEQYF. The CDR3 coding sequence is TGTGCCAGCAGCTTGCCCATGGAGGGGCCCGCCGAGCAGTACTTC.

The gene calls are TRBV28 and TRBJ2-5; D is undetermined. From germline, CDR1 is MDHEN and CDR2 SYDVKM. This CDR3 is built from 12 residues. The germline V and J ends were trimmed by 3 bases and 1 base, with 3 bases remaining between them. The CDR3 here is CASSLFQETQYF. CDR3 DNA sequence: TGTGCCAGCAGTTTGTTCCAAGAGACCCAGTACTTC.

V and J are TRBV9 and TRBJ1-1, with TRBD1 matching over 12 bases. This CDR3 spans 16 amino acids. V trimming: 2 bases; J trimming: 0 bases; junction bases outside the gene matches: 2. Germline V gene sequence: CDR1 SGDLS, CDR2 YYNGEE. The CDR3 bases are TGTGCCAGCAGCGTCGGGACAGGGGGCATGAACACTGAAGCTTTCTTT. Its protein is CASSVGTGGMNTEAFF. Supplemented by reference TRBV9 and TRBJ1-1, the full variable domain reads DSGVTQTPKHLITATGQRVTLRCSPRSGDLSVYWYQQSLDQGLQFLIQYYNGEERAKGNILERFSAQQFPDLHSELNLSSLELGDSALYFCASSVGTGGMNTEAFFGQGTRLTVV.

The V call is TRBV2, the J call TRBJ1-1; 8 bases match TRBD1. Germline CDR1 SNHLY, CDR2 FYNNEI. This CDR3 region has 17 residues. The chain's CDR3 is CAQQLGQGATRLGEAFF. The CDR3 DNA follows: TGTGCTCAGCAACTAGGTCAGGGGGCCACCAGGCTAGGTGAAGCTTTCTTT.

This rearrangement joins TRBV25-1 to TRBJ2-1; the D gene is possibly TRBD1 (5 bases). The CDR3 length is 14 residues. Trimming took off 2 bases at V and 1 base at J, with 6 bases between the two ends. CDR1 and CDR2 (germline): MGHDK, SYGVNS. CDR3 loop: CASSEQGSYNEQFF. CDR3 coding DNA: TGTGCCAGCAGTGAACAGGGTTCCTACAATGAGCAGTTCTTC.